The rows below give T cell receptor beta chains drawn from one sample of a study of metastatic and nonmetastatic thyroid tumors. MiXCR was used by TCRdb to re-call the PCR reads. The sample lists 25,000 to 30,000 clones; around 3.9% were seen once. What was sequenced was blood. Receptors originate from a male donor with papillary thyroid cancer or a benign thyroid nodule (not recorded which). Some clones in this sample may be carry-over from other donors' samples. Each CDR3 is given with its conserved first and last residue. The D gene is left open where the match is weak. Expanded clones get a size class; other rows say once, few or many, or leave the size out.

TRBV28,TRBJ1-4,many,TRBD1,TGTGCCAGCAGTTCTTCAGGGGGGGGAGTACGGGAAAAACTGTTTTTT,CASSSSGGGVREKLFF
TRBV4-1,TRBJ2-1,many,.,TGCGCCAGCAGCCAAGATAGGGGCAGTTACAATGAGCAGTTCTTC,CASSQDRGSYNEQFF
TRBV5-1,TRBJ2-1,.,.,TGCGCCAGCAGGTCAGGAGAAAGCTCCTACAATGAGCAGTTCTTC,CASRSGESSYNEQFF
TRBV28,TRBJ1-2,medium-sized,TRBD1,TGTGCCAGCAGTGCCTTGACAGGGAGGGATATGGGCTACACCTTC,CASSALTGRDMGYTF
TRBV20-1,TRBJ2-7,few,.,TGCAGTGCCTCGACAGGTGTCTACGAGCAGTACTTC,CSASTGVYEQYF
TRBV9,TRBJ2-5,many,.,TGTGCCAGCAGCGTAGCAGAGACCCAGTACTTC,CASSVAETQYF
TRBV6-5,TRBJ2-3,few,TRBD2,TGTGCCAGCAGTTTTGCGACTAGCGGGAGAGGGGAAGATACGCAGTATTTT,CASSFATSGRGEDTQYF
TRBV20-1,TRBJ1-1,many,.,TGCAGTGCTAGAGTGTCGACGGAGAACACTGAAGCTTTCTTT,CSARVSTENTEAFF
TRBV6-4,TRBJ2-3,.,TRBD2,TGTGCCAGCAGTGAAGGACTAGCGGGAGGGTCAGATACGCAGTATTTT,CASSEGLAGGSDTQYF
TRBV29-1,TRBJ2-7,few,.,TGCAGCGTAATCCAGGGGAACTCCTACGAGCAGTACTTC,CSVIQGNSYEQYF
TRBV12-5,TRBJ1-3,few,.,TGTGCTAGTGGTTTGGGGACAGCTCGCTCTGGAAACACCATATATTTT,CASGLGTARSGNTIYF
TRBV7-9,TRBJ2-1,many,.,TGTGCCAGCACCCCTCTTAATGAGCAGTTCTTC,CASTPLNEQFF
TRBV6-1,TRBJ2-2,few,TRBD2,TGTGCCAGCAGCGATGCCTCGGGGGGGGCGGACACCGGGGAGCTGTTTTTT,CASSDASGGADTGELFF
TRBV6-1,TRBJ2-2,.,.,TGTGCCAGCAGGGGAGATACCGGGGAGCTGTTTTTT,CASRGDTGELFF
TRBV27,TRBJ2-1,.,TRBD1,TGTGCCAGCAGAGCGCGACAGGGAGACGCCTACAATGAGCAGTTCTTC,CASRARQGDAYNEQFF
TRBV5-1,TRBJ2-5,many,.,TGCGCCAGCAGCACCCGACAGGAAGAGACCCAGTACTTC,CASSTRQEETQYF
TRBV24-1,TRBJ1-2,.,.,TGTGCCACCAGTGTTGGGACGAACTATGGCTACACCTTC,CATSVGTNYGYTF
TRBV7-9,TRBJ1-2,many,TRBD1,TGTGCCAGCAGTATTGACAGGGGTTACTATGGCTACACCTTC,CASSIDRGYYGYTF
TRBV9,TRBJ1-2,few,TRBD1,TGTGCCAGCAGCCCAACGGGACAGAACTATGGCTACACCTTC,CASSPTGQNYGYTF
TRBV11-2,TRBJ2-5,many,.,TGTGCCAGCAGCTTAGGGGTCCAAGAGACCCAGTACTTC,CASSLGVQETQYF
TRBV6-1,TRBJ2-2,few,.,TGTGCCAGCAGTGAATACGGGGTCGACACCGGGGAGCTGTTTTTT,CASSEYGVDTGELFF
TRBV19,TRBJ1-2,medium-sized,.,TGTGCCAGTAGTCCTCAGGGGACTCCCTATGGCTACACCTTC,CASSPQGTPYGYTF